This TCR beta chain appears in the sequencing data of a study of T cell changes during pregnancy in multiple sclerosis. Sequencing used immunoSEQ multiplex PCR; TCRdb keeps in-frame clones, though not all of them. The sample records 40,000 or so clones, 80% to 95% being singletons. V dropped 9 bases and J dropped 0 bases, with 20 bases sitting between them. Germline CDR1 and CDR2: MRHNA and SNTAGT. The length of the CDR3 is 17 residues. The chain couples TRBV6-4 to TRBJ1-4; TRBD1 is a possible D gene (6 bases). The clonotype originates from a female donor in good health, enrolled as a control in a pregnancy study. The material sequenced was CD4+ T cells from peripheral blood mononuclear cells, taken after pregnancy. The CDR3 loop reads CASLIKDRKATNEKLFF. The CDR3, as DNA: TGTGCCAGTTTAATCAAGGACAGAAAAGCAACTAATGAAAAACTGTTTTTT.